By frequency in the sample, the clone carrying this T cell receptor (beta chain) is large. Its target is unknown. The data belong to a study of vaccination effects on CD4 cells after COVID-19. The ViraFEST assay expanded antigen-specific CD4+ T cells with viral peptide pools before sequencing. Following culture for under 12 days, CD4+ T cells were isolated. PBMC were cultured at some 2.1 million per well with roughly 10 IU/ml IL-2 and 7.5 to 10 ug/ml peptides. Some clones are missing from TCRdb's copy, which holds only in-frame ones; the method was immunoSEQ multiplex PCR. The data contain 50,000 or so clones, around 85% of them singletons. The origin of this receptor is a human donor who received a COVID-19 vaccine. Sample: CD4+ T cells from PBMCs cultured with HCoV-229E spike peptides, taken before COVID-19 vaccination.

CDR3: CASSYHRDSTEAFF. Here the CDR3 DNA reads TGTGCCAGCAGTTACCACAGGGATAGCACTGAAGCTTTCTTT. The V gene is TRBV6-5, the J gene TRBJ1-1; TRBD1 is a possible D gene (6 bases). V was cut by 2 bases and J by 4 bases, with 11 bases left in between. Germline V gives CDR1 MNHEY, CDR2 SVGAGI. There are 14 residues in the CDR3.